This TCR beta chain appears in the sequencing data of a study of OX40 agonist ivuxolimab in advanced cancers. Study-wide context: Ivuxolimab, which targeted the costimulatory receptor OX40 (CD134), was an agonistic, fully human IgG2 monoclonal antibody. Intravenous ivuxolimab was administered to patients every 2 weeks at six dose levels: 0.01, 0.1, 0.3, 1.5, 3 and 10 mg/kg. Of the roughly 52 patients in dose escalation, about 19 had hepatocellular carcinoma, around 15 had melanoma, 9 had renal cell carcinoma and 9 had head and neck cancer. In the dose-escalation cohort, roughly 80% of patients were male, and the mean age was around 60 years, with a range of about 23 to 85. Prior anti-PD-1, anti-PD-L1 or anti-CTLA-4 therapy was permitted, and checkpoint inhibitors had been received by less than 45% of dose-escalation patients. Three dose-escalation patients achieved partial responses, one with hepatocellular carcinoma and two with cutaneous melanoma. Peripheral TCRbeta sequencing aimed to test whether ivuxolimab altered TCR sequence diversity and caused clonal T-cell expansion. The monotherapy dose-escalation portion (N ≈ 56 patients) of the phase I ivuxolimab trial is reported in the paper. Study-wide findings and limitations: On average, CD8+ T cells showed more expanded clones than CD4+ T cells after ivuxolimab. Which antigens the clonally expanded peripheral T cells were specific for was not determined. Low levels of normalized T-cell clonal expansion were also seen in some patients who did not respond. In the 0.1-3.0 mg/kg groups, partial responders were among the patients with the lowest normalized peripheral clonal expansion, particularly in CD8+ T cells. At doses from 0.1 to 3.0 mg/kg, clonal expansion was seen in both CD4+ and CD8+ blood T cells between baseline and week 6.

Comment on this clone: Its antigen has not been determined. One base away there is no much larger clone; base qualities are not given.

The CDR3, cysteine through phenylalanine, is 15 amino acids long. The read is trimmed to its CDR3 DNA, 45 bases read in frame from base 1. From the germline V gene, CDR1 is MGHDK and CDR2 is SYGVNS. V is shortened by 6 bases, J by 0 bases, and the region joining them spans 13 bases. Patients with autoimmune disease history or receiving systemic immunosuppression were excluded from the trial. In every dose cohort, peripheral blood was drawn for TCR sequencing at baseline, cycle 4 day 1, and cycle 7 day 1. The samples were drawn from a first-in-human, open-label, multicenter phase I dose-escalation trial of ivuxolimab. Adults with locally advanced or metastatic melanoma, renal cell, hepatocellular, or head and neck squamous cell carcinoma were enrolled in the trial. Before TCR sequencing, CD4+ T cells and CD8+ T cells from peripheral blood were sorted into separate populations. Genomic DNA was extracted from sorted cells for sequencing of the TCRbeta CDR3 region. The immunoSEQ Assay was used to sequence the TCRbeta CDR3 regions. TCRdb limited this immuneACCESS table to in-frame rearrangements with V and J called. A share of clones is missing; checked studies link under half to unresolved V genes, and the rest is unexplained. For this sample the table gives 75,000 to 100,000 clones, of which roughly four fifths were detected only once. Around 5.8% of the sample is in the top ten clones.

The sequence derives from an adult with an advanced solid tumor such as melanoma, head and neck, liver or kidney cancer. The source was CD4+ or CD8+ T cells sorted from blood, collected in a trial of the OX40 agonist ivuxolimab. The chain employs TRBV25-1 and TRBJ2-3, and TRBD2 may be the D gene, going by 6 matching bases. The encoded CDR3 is CASSQTSSSTDTQYF. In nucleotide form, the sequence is TGTGCCAGCAGCCAAACTAGCTCTAGCACAGATACGCAGTATTTT.